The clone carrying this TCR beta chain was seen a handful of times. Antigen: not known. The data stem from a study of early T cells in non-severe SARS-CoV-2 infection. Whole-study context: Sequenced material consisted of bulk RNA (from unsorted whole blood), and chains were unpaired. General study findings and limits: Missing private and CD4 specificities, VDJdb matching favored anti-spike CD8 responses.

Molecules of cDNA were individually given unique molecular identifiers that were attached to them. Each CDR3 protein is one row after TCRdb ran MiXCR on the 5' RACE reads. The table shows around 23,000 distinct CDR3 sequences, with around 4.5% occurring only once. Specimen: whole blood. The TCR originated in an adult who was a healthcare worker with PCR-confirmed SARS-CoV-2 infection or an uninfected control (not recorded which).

Written as DNA, the CDR3 is TGTGCCACCAGTGACTCCAATGAGCAGTTCTTC. This gives the protein CATSDSNEQFF. The rearrangement uses TRBV24-1 and TRBJ2-1; D is unclear. The germline V and J ends were trimmed by 4 bases and 6 bases, with 3 bases remaining between them. This CDR3 has 11 residues. Germline assignment: CDR1 KGHDR and CDR2 SFDVKD.